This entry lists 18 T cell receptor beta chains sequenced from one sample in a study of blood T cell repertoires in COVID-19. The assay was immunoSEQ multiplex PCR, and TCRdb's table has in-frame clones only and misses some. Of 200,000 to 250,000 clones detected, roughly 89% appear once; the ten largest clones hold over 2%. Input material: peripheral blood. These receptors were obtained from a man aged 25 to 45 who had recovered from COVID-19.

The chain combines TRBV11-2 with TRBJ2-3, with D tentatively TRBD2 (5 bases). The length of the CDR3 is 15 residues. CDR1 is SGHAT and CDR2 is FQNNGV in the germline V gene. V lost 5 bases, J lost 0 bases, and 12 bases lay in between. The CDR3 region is CASSARGISTDTQYF. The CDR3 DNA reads TGTGCCAGCAGCGCCAGAGGGATTAGCACAGATACGCAGTATTTT.

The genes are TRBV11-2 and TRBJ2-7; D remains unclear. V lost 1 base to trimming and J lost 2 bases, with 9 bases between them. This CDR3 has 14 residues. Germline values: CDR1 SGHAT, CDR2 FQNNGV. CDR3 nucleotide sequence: TGTGCCAGCAGCTTAGCACGGCAGGCCTACGAGCAGTACTTC. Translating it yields CASSLARQAYEQYF.

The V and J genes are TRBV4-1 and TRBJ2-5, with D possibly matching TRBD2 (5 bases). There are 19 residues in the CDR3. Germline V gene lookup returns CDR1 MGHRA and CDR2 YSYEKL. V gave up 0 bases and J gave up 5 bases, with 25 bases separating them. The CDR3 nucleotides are TGCGCCAGCAGCCAAGAACCCGCGTCGAAAGCCCGGGAACAGGAGACCCAGTACTTC. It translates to CASSQEPASKAREQETQYF.

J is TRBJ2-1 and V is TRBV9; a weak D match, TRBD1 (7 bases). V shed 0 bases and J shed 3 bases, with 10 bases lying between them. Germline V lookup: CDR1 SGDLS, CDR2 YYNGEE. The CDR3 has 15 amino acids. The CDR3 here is CASSVGQGGYNEQFF. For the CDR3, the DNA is TGTGCCAGCAGCGTAGGGCAGGGGGGCTACAATGAGCAGTTCTTC.

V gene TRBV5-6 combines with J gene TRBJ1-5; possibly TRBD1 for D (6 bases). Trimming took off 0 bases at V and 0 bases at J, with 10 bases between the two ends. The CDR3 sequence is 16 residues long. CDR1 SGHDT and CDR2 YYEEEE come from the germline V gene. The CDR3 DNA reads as TGTGCCAGCAGCTTGGCCACAGGGCTTAGCAATCAGCCCCAGCATTTT. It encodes CASSLATGLSNQPQHF.

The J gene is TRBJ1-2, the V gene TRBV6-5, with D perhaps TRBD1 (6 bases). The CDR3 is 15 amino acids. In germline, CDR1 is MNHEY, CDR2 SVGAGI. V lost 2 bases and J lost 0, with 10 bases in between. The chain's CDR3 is CASSYRGSANYGYTF. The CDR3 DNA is TGTGCCAGCAGTTACAGGGGGTCAGCTAACTATGGCTACACCTTC.

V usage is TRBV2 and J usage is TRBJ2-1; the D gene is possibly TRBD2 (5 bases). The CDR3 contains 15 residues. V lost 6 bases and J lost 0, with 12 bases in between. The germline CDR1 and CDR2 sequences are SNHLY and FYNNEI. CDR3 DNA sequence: TGTGCCAGCAGGGACTCCCAGAACTCCTACAATGAGCAGTTCTTC. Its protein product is CASRDSQNSYNEQFF.

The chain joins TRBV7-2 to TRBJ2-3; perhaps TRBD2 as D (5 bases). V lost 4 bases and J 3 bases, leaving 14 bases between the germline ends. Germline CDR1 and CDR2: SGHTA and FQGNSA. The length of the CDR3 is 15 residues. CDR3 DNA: TGTGCCAGCAGCTCCGAGCGGAGAATAACAGATACGCAGTATTTT. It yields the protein CASSSERRITDTQYF.

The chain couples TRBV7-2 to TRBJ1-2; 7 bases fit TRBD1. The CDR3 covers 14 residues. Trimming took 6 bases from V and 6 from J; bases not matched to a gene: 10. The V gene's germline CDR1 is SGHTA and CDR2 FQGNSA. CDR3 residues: CASSLAGTAHGYTF. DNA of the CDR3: TGTGCCAGCAGTCTAGCCGGGACAGCGCATGGCTACACCTTC.

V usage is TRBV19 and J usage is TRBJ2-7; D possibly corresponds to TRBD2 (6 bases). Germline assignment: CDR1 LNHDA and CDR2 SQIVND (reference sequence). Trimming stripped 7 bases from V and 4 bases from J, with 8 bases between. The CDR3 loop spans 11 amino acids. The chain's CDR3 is CASTGGYEQYF. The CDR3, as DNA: TGTGCCAGTACCGGGGGTTACGAGCAGTACTTC.

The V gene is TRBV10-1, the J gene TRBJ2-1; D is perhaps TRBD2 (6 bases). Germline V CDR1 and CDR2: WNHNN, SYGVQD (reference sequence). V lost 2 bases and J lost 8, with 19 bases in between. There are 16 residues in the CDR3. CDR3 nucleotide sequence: TGCGCCAGCAGTGAGCCGCTGGACCGGGGGAGTGATGAGCAGTTCTTC. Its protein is CASSEPLDRGSDEQFF.

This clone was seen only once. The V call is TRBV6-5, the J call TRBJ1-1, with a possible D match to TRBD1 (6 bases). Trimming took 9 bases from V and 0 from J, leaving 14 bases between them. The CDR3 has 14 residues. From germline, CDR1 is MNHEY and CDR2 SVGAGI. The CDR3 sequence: CARDRQGMNTEAFF. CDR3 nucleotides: TGTGCCAGGGACCGTCAGGGGATGAACACTGAAGCTTTCTTT.

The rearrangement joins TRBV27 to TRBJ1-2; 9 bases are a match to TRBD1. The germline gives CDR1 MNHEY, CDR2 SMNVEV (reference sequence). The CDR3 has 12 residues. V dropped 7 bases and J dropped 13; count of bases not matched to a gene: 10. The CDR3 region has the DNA TGTGCCAGCAAGATGGGGACAGGGAAAATCACCTTC. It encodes CASKMGTGKITF.

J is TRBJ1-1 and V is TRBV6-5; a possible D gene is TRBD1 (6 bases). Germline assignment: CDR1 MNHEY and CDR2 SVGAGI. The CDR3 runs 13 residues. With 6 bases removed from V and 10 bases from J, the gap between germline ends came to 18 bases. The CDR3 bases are TGTGCCAGCAGCCGGGCGGGGGGGCAGGTAGCTTTCTTT. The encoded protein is CASSRAGGQVAFF.

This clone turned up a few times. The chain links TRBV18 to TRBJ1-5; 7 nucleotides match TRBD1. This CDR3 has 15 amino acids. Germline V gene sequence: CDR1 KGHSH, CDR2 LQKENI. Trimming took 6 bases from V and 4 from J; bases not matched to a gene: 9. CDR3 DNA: TGTGCCAGCTCGGGCCCGGGACAGCTAAATCAGCCCCAGCATTTT. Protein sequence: CASSGPGQLNQPQHF. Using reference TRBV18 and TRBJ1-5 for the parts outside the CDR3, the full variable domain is NAGVMQNPRHLVRRRGQEARLRCSPMKGHSHVYWYRQLPEEGLKFMVYLQKENIIDESGMPKERFSAEFPKEGPSILRIQQVVRGDSAAYFCASSGPGQLNQPQHFGDGTRLSIL.

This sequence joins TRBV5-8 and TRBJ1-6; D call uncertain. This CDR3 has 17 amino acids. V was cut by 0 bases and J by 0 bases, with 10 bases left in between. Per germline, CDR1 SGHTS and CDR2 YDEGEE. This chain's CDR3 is CASSLARYSSYNSPLHF. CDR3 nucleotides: TGTGCCAGCAGCTTGGCCCGGTACAGCTCCTATAATTCACCCCTCCACTTT.

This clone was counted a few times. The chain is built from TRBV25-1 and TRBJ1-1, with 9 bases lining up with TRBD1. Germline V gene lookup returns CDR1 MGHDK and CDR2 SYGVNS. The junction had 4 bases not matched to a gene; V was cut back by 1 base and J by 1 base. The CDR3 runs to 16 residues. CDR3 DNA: TGTGCCAGCAGTGAATGGGGGGACAGGGAGAACACTGAAGCTTTCTTT. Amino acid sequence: CASSEWGDRENTEAFF.

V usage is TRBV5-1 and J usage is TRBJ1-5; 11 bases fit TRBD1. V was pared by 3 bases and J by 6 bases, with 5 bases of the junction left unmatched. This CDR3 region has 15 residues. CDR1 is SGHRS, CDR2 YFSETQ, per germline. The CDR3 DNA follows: TGCGCCAGCAGCTCCGGGACAGGGGGTAGTCAGCCCCAGCATTTT. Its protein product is CASSSGTGGSQPQHF.